The 20 T cell receptor beta chains reported below all come from one sample, sequenced in a study of Graves' ophthalmopathy and Graves' hyperthyroidism. RNA transcripts yielded amplified TCR beta CDR3 regions. First-round RT-PCR with HTBI primers preceded a second-round multiplex PCR. TCRdb fed the multiplex PCR reads into MiXCR, producing one record per CDR3 protein. The sample has over a million distinct CDR3 sequences; about two fifths are singletons. Sequenced sample: peripheral blood or thyroid tissue (not recorded which). These receptor sequences come from an adult man with Graves' hyperthyroidism.

The chain carries TRBV20-1 and TRBJ2-2; 10 nucleotides agree with TRBD2. This CDR3 comprises 15 residues. V dropped 2 bases and J dropped 6; count of bases not matched to a gene: 6. Germline values: CDR1 DFQATT, CDR2 SNEGSKA (reference sequence). The CDR3 sequence is CSARPSGRAAGELFF. DNA of the CDR3: TGCAGTGCTAGACCCAGCGGGAGGGCCGCCGGGGAGCTGTTTTTT.

This clonotype was observed at least ten times. The DNA for the CDR3 is TGTGCCAGCAGCTGGAAGACCAAGGAGACCCAGTACTTC. Encoded protein: CASSWKTKETQYF. The rearrangement joins TRBV7-2 to TRBJ2-5; no clear D gene. Trimming shortened V by 4 bases and J by 5 bases, and 11 bases separated the two germline ends. Germline V gene data show CDR1 as SGHTA and CDR2 as FQGNSA. The CDR3 runs to 13 residues. Full variable domain (remainder filled in from reference TRBV7-2 and TRBJ2-5): GAGVSQSPSNKVTEKGKDVELRCDPISGHTALYWYRQSLGQGLEFLIYFQGNSAPDKSGLPSDRFSAERTGGSVSTLTIQRTQQEDSAVYLCASSWKTKETQYFGPGTRLLVL.

There are many counts of this clonotype. The rearrangement joins TRBV29-1 to TRBJ1-4; D unresolved. Trimming shortened V by 7 bases and J by 6 bases, and 12 bases separated the two germline ends. CDR1 and CDR2 from the germline V gene are SQVTM and ANQGSEA. This CDR3 has 12 residues. The CDR3 here is CSARVSDEKLFF. DNA of the CDR3: TGCAGCGCGAGGGTTAGTGATGAAAAACTGTTTTTT.

The V and J genes are TRBV6-2 or TRBV6-3 and TRBJ2-5; weak D call: TRBD2 (7 bases). V lost 6 bases to trimming and J lost 5 bases, with 16 bases between them. The V gene's germline CDR1 is MNHEY and CDR2 SVGEGT. The CDR3 covers 14 residues. CDR3 nucleotides: TGTGCCAGCAGCAAACGGAGGGGGGGCGAGACCCAGTACTTC. Encoded protein: CASSKRRGGETQYF.

The V call is TRBV29-1, the J call TRBJ2-7; D remains ambiguous. V was trimmed by 8 bases and J by 3 bases, leaving 17 bases between them. CDR1 and CDR2 from the germline V gene are SQVTM and ANQGSEA. CDR3 length equals 13 residues. The CDR3 nucleotides read TGCAGCAGCTTGGGTATCGGGTTCTACGAGCAGTACTTC. Translation gives CSSLGIGFYEQYF.

The chain carries TRBV6-5 and TRBJ1-1; possibly TRBD1 for D (6 bases). Trimming cost V 6 bases and J 1 base, with 15 bases left between them. Germline-derived CDR1 and CDR2 are MNHEY and SVGAGI. This CDR3 is built from 15 residues. The CDR3: CASSSGDNRNTEAFF. The DNA for the CDR3 is TGTGCCAGCAGCAGCGGGGACAATAGGAACACTGAAGCTTTCTTT.

This clonotype was seen many times. DNA of the CDR3: TGTGCCAGCAGCCTCAGACAGGGGTTGGGAGGCTACGAGCAGTACTTC. It codes for CASSLRQGLGGYEQYF. The chain joins TRBV7-2 to TRBJ2-7; 8 bases align to TRBD1. CDR3 size: 16 residues. Germline V gene data show CDR1 as SGHTA and CDR2 as FQGNSA. V lost 5 bases and J lost 3; bases outside the gene matches: 12.

Ten or more counts support this clonotype. This chain uses TRBV4-1 with TRBJ2-5, with D unresolved. V dropped 0 bases and J dropped 5 bases, with 10 bases sitting between them. This CDR3 comprises 14 residues. CDR1 is MGHRA, CDR2 YSYEKL, per germline. The CDR3 nucleotides read TGCGCCAGCAGCCAAGAGCCTAGGACGGAGACCCAGTACTTC. This translates into CASSQEPRTETQYF.

This clonotype has just a few counts. The chain joins TRBV4-1 to TRBJ1-1, with D perhaps matching TRBD1 (6 bases). The germline V gene has CDR1 MGHRA and CDR2 YSYEKL. CDR3 size: 16 residues. The V end was cut by 0 bases, the J end by 1 base, with 12 bases between. CDR3 nucleotide sequence: TGCGCCAGCAGCCAAGACGCAGGGGCCTGGAACACTGAAGCTTTCTTT. Amino acid sequence: CASSQDAGAWNTEAFF.

This clonotype occurred a few times. This chain joins TRBV5-8 and TRBJ2-6; TRBD1 aligns across 8 bases. In germline, CDR1 is SGHTS, CDR2 YDEGEE. The CDR3 totals 15 residues. After removal of 4 bases from V and 8 bases from J, the junction contained 8 bases not matched to a gene. The CDR3 nucleotides read TGTGCCAGCAGCGGAAGTGGGACAGGTACCAACGTCCTGACTTTC. This codes for CASSGSGTGTNVLTF.

This clonotype showed up many times. The chain has TRBV15 and TRBJ2-2; a possible D gene is TRBD1 (5 bases). Trimming removed 0 bases from V and 6 bases from J, with 8 bases in between. From germline, CDR1 is LNHNV and CDR2 YYDKDF (reference sequence). This CDR3 spans 14 amino acids. The CDR3 here is CATSRDLGAGELFF. For the CDR3, the DNA is TGTGCCACCAGCAGAGATTTAGGGGCCGGGGAGCTGTTTTTT.

This clonotype was observed once. Given a much more abundant clone one base away, this may be a read error. This chain connects TRBV13 to TRBJ2-5, with TRBD2 matching 12 bases. Germline values: CDR1 PRHDT, CDR2 FYEKMQ (reference sequence). There are 15 residues in the CDR3. The CDR3 DNA follows: TGTGCCAGCAGCTTACGACTAGCGGGGGACGAGACCCATTACTTC. This codes for CASSLRLAGDETHYF.

As for this clonotype: A much larger clone lies a single base off, so this may be a read error. V gene TRBV7-9 combines with J gene TRBJ2-7; TRBD1 agrees at 7 bases. The V gene end was trimmed by 8 bases and the J gene end by 6 bases; junction bases not matched to a gene: 10. In germline, CDR1 is SEHNR, CDR2 FQNEAQ (reference sequence). The CDR3 has 13 amino acids. CDR3 nucleotides: TGTGCCAGCGGCGAGAGACAGGGTTCCGAGCAGTACTTC. Protein: CASGERQGSEQYF.

This clonotype was seen only a few times. The V gene is TRBV5-6, the J gene TRBJ2-5; D is unresolved. The CDR3 contains 18 residues. The V and J ends lost 2 bases and 0 bases respectively, with 20 bases between them. Looked up from germline, CDR1 is SGHDT and CDR2 is YYEEEE. The CDR3 loop reads CASSLTRMVTTYQETQYF. CDR3 bases: TGTGCCAGCAGCTTAACCCGGATGGTTACTACGTACCAAGAGACCCAGTACTTC. The full variable domain, completed using reference TRBV5-6 and TRBJ2-5, is DAGVTQSPTHLIKTRGQQVTLRCSPKSGHDTVSWYQQALGQGPQFIFQYYEEEERQRGNFPDRFSGHQFPNYSSELNVNALLLGDSALYLCASSLTRMVTTYQETQYFGPGTRLLVL.

This clonotype showed up many times. The chain has TRBV5-1 and TRBJ1-2; 7 bases agree with TRBD1. Per the germline V gene, CDR1 is SGHRS and CDR2 is YFSETQ. This CDR3 is built from 13 residues. V shed 4 bases and J 8 bases; nucleotides not matched to a gene: 8. The DNA of the CDR3 is TGCGCCAGCAGCAGCCGGGACAGCTCCGGCTACACCTTC. Translation gives CASSSRDSSGYTF.

The chain joins TRBV5-5 to TRBJ1-5; no reliable D call. This CDR3 is 14 amino acids long. In germline, CDR1 is SGHKS, CDR2 YYEKEE (reference sequence). Trimming removed 4 bases from V and 5 bases from J, with 13 bases in between. The chain's CDR3 is CASSTSPGDQPQHF. In DNA, the CDR3 is TGTGCCAGCAGCACCAGCCCGGGAGATCAGCCCCAGCATTTT.

The chain is built from TRBV10-2 and TRBJ1-1, with 8 nucleotides matching TRBD1. The CDR3 consists of 14 residues. The ends lost 8 bases at V and 3 bases at J; junction bases unmatched: 8. CDR1 WSHSY and CDR2 SAAADI come from the germline V gene. CDR3 sequence (DNA): TGCGCCAGCGTTGAGGACAGGGCGGACACTGAAGCTTTCTTT. Amino acids: CASVEDRADTEAFF.

Regarding this clonotype: A clone one base away is much larger, so this may be a read error. The chain employs TRBV10-3 and TRBJ2-5, with D possibly called TRBD1 or TRBD2 (6 bases each). The CDR3 totals 14 residues. Looked up from germline, CDR1 is ENHRY and CDR2 is SYGVKD. Here the CDR3 reads CVSSYSVGGETQYF. The CDR3 nucleotides read TGTGTCAGCAGTTACTCGGTCGGGGGCGAGACCCAGTACTTC.

This chain connects TRBV24-1 to TRBJ2-1; D remains ambiguous. The germline gives CDR1 KGHDR, CDR2 SFDVKD. The CDR3 contains 13 residues. Trimming shortened V by 5 bases and J by 8 bases, and 12 bases separated the two germline ends. The chain's CDR3 is CATSVPPSDEQFF. As DNA, the CDR3 is TGTGCCACCAGTGTCCCCCCAAGTGATGAGCAGTTCTTC.

V usage is TRBV7-9 and J usage is TRBJ2-7, with TRBD1 as a possible D gene (6 bases). Germline values: CDR1 SEHNR, CDR2 FQNEAQ (reference sequence). With 7 bases removed from V and 0 bases from J, the gap between germline ends came to 16 bases. The CDR3 is 15 residues long. CDR3 in DNA: TGTGCCAGCACCCGTGGGGGCGATAGCTCCTACGAGCAGTACTTC. Protein product: CASTRGGDSSYEQYF.